This T cell receptor beta chain was identified during a study of human T cells and chemical hapten exposure. Study background: The cohort included alopecia areata under or over 50% scalp, totalis and universalis. Largely, small differences in pooled library volume made per-sample TCR yields vary. Study-wide results and limits: With regard to DPC sensitization, TCRs above 1 in 1000 frequency did not change.

As for time point: patch test 2, 6 weeks after DPC sensitization. Noted treatment: therapeutic diphenylcyclopropenone sensitization with weekly scalp DPC. This clonotype was seen a few times. Its specificity is unknown. TCRdb reanalysed the RACE reads using MiXCR and keeps one entry per CDR3 protein. The table has some 350,000 distinct CDR3 sequences, about 6% seen once. The CDR3 has 16 residues. The germline CDR1 and CDR2 sequences are LGHNA and YSLEER. The germline V and J ends were trimmed by 0 bases and 4 bases, with 16 bases remaining between them. The TCR sequence derives from a woman under 30 with alopecia areata. Some clones in this sample may be carry-over from other donors' samples. This sample comprised whole blood, obtained in connection with sensitization to the hapten diphenylcyclopropenone (DPC). The rearrangement joins TRBV4-3 to TRBJ2-7, with no clear D. The CDR3 loop is CASSQDNNFGRYEQYF. The CDR3 DNA reads as TGCGCCAGCAGCCAAGATAACAACTTTGGCAGATACGAGCAGTACTTC.